Here is one TCR beta chain with its context. Methods used by the authors: The authors estimated nucleated cell counts from reference gene primer amplification. Only in-frame clones appear in the TCRdb table, and some are missing; sequencing was by immunoSEQ multiplex PCR. The DNA was the basis for D and trimming; V, J and clone size are from that table. This table has 200,000 to 250,000 clones, roughly 79% appearing once. Seattle patient enrollment occurred during active infection, with longitudinal follow-up thereafter. V shed 1 base and J shed 4 bases, with 20 bases lying between them. The CDR3 is 18 residues long. Germline-derived CDR1 and CDR2 are LGHDT and YNNKEL (reference sequence). These data originate in a study of blood T cell repertoires in COVID-19. At the level of the study: From T cells, B-cell-depleted T cells, or PBMCs came the material, which was cDNA or gDNA.

The V call is TRBV3-1 (or the pseudogene TRBV3-2), the J call TRBJ1-5; D might be TRBD1 (5 bases). This TCR came from an elderly woman with COVID-19, enrolled during active disease. The specimen sequenced was peripheral blood. CDR3 DNA sequence: TGTGCCAGCAGCCAAGTCCGCGGGGCTGAGGGTGAAAATCAGCCCCAGCATTTT. Translating gives CASSQVRGAEGENQPQHF.